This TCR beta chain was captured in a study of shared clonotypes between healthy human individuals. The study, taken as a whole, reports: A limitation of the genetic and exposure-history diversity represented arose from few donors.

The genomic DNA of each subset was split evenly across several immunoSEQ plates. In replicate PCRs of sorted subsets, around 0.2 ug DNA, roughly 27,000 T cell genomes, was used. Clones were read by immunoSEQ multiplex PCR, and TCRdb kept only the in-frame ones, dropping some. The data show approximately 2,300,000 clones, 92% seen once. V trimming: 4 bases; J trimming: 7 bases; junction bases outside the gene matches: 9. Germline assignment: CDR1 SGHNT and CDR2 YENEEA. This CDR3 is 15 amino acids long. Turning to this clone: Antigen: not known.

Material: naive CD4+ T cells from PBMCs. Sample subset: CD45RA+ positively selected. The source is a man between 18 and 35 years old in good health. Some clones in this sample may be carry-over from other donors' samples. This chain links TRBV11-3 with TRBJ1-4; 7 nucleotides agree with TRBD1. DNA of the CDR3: TGTGCCAGCAGCTCGGGTTCGGGACAGCGTGAAAAACTGTTTTTT. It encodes CASSSGSGQREKLFF.